This T cell receptor beta chain was identified in a study of technical replicates of blood from several donors. The CDR3 contains 13 residues. The V gene's germline CDR1 is SGHAT and CDR2 FQNNGV. Between the trimmed V and J ends, which lost 1 base and 0 bases, there was a span of 3 bases. Assay used: immunoSEQ multiplex PCR; TCRdb lists only in-frame clones, some missing. The profile shows 80,000 to 95,000 clones, 94% of them singletons. This clone occurred once. J is TRBJ2-5 and V is TRBV11-2; D uncertain. The clonotype comes from a human donor in good health. The material sequenced was T cells isolated from PBMCs. The CDR3, as DNA: TGTGCCAGCAGCTTAGTCAACCAAGAGACCCAGTACTTC. Translating gives CASSLVNQETQYF. The full variable domain, in which reference TRBV11-2 and TRBJ2-5 provide the parts outside the CDR3, is EAGVAQSPRYKIIEKRQSVAFWCNPISGHATLYWYQQILGQGPKLLIQFQNNGVVDDSQLPKDRFSAERLKGVDSTLKIQPAKLEDSAVYLCASSLVNQETQYFGPGTRLLVL.